The present entry profiles one T cell receptor (beta chain) with its context. As yet, its antigen is unknown. TCRdb re-derived calls from the 5' RACE reads in MiXCR, one entry per CDR3 protein. The top ten hold around 9% of the sample, which has approximately 400,000 distinct CDR3 sequences, about 24% seen once. This sample was included in a study of T-cell memory formation after mild COVID-19. Overall study context: Across donors, TCR clusters were largely donor specific. Broader study findings: There was a balanced CD4/CD8 profile in clones contracting day 15 to 85, and later expanders leaned CD4+. Chiefly within CM and EM were the contracting CD4+ clones; CD8+ ones were within EMRA.

Germline V gene data show CDR1 as MDHEN and CDR2 as SYDVKM. The length of the CDR3 is 16 residues. Trimming stripped 2 bases from V and 8 bases from J, with 21 bases between. The sample taken for sequencing was PBMCs or a T cell subset sorted from them (not recorded which). The sequence was collected from an adult woman who had mild COVID-19 (a few samples of this study predate the infection). Cell type and time point are not known. The chain recombines TRBV28 with TRBJ1-2; D might be TRBD1 (5 bases). The CDR3 region has the DNA TGTGCCAGCAGTTTAGGGGCAGCAGTCCCGATAGGAGGCTACACCTTC. Translated: CASSLGAAVPIGGYTF.